This T cell receptor (beta chain) came from a study of monozygotic twins with inflammatory bowel disease. Each sample had eight separate cDNA synthesis reactions. TCRdb reanalyzed the 5' RACE reads, giving one entry per CDR3 protein sequence and no DNA. The sample's table shows a few hundred thousand distinct CDR3 sequences. Details on this clonotype: Its antigen is not known.

Germline V gene lookup returns CDR1 SGHNT and CDR2 YYREEE (reference sequence). The CDR3 has 14 residues. Findings of the study overall: Whether twins were concordant or discordant made no difference to repertoire similarity, possibly from limited power. With inverse Simpson as the measure, TCRbeta diversity was lower in IBD patients than in healthy co-twins. Since immunosuppressive treatments differed, patient repertoires may have gained added variability.

The TCR sequence derives from a human donor with ulcerative colitis or Crohn's disease, or a healthy co-twin of an affected twin (not recorded which). The chain recombines TRBV5-4 with TRBJ2-4; as DNA is missing, the TRBD1 call by TCRdb cannot be tested. Sample: blood. The CDR3 is CASTSKAGGNIQYF.